The TCR beta chain described here comes from a study of T cell responses to AZD1222 COVID-19 vaccine. Study results and caveats: The sample set comprised mostly white British donors with more females, and clonal diversity was possibly underestimated. As reported, nearly half of all spike-specific TCRs target variant regions that are unmutated.

J lost 2 bases, V lost 5 bases, and 5 bases had no gene match. Germline CDR1 SGHVS, CDR2 FQNEAQ. The CDR3 runs to 15 residues. On this clone: Antigen unknown.

Only in-frame clones appear in the TCRdb table, and some are missing; sequencing was by immunoSEQ multiplex PCR. The data hold more than 95,000 clones, with 84% observed a single time. V is TRBV7-8 and J is TRBJ1-5, with 8 bases matching TRBD1. The clonotype originates from an adult who received the AZD1222 COVID-19 vaccine. The sequenced sample was peripheral blood, obtained 28 days after the second AZD1222 dose. The DNA of the CDR3 is TGTGCCAGCAGCCCGGACAGGGTCGGCAATCAGCCCCAGCATTTT. Amino acids: CASSPDRVGNQPQHF. The whole variable domain, remainder taken from reference TRBV7-8 and TRBJ1-5, is GAGVSQSPRYKVAKRGQDVALRCDPISGHVSLFWYQQALGQGPEFLTYFQNEAQLDKSGLPSDRFFAERPEGSVSTLKIQRTQQEDSAVYLCASSPDRVGNQPQHFGDGTRLSIL.